These 17 T cell receptor beta chains share one sample of origin, sequenced in a study of T cells after yellow fever vaccination. One entry per CDR3 protein, called by TCRdb with MiXCR from the 5' RACE reads. Of 200,000 or so distinct CDR3 sequences listed, around 6.7% are singletons. Material: CD4+ T cells sorted from PBMCs, obtained on the day of the yellow fever booster vaccination. The receptors here all came from a young man who received the YFV17D yellow fever vaccine.

This clonotype appeared a few times. The CDR3, as DNA: TGCAGCGTTGACGAAGGGAGGACCCAGTACTTC. This sequence encodes CSVDEGRTQYF. The genes are TRBV29-1 and TRBJ2-5, with a tentative D call TRBD2 (5 bases). Per the germline V gene, CDR1 is SQVTM and CDR2 is ANQGSEA. Trimming stripped 3 bases from V and 7 bases from J, with 9 bases between. The CDR3 contains 11 residues.

This clonotype occurred a few times. The chain employs TRBV10-3 and TRBJ1-2; no definite D call. This CDR3 is built from 12 residues. V was shortened by 5 bases and J by 1 base, with 5 bases between the two germline ends. Germline V gene lookup returns CDR1 ENHRY and CDR2 SYGVKD. CDR3 DNA sequence: TGTGCCATCAGTCATTTTAACTATGGCTACACCTTC. It codes for CAISHFNYGYTF.

The chain recombines TRBV11-3 with TRBJ2-1; no firm D call. This CDR3 spans 16 amino acids. V dropped 2 bases and J dropped 4 bases, with 15 bases sitting between them. The germline gives CDR1 SGHNT, CDR2 YENEEA. CDR3 nucleotide sequence: TGTGCCAGCAGCTTAACGTACAATCTACGTTACAATGAGCAGTTCTTC. This codes for CASSLTYNLRYNEQFF.

This clonotype came up many times. This sequence joins TRBV15 and TRBJ2-1, with unresolved D. V lost 6 bases, J lost 6 bases, and 6 bases lay in between. CDR3 size: 11 residues. CDR1 is LNHNV, CDR2 YYDKDF, per germline (reference sequence). The CDR3 region has the DNA TGTGCCACCAGAAGGGTCAATGAGCAGTTCTTC. Its translation: CATRRVNEQFF.

Notes on this clonotype: This may be a read error, as it is one base from a much larger clone. The V gene is TRBV5-1, the J gene TRBJ2-5; D not resolved. The CDR3 runs 13 residues. Germline V gives CDR1 SGHRS, CDR2 YFSETQ. CDR3 DNA: TGCGCCAGCAGCTTGACAGCCCAAGAGACCCAGTGCTTC. Residues: CASSLTAQETQCF.

The chain recombines TRBV12-3 or TRBV12-4 with TRBJ2-3; D gene unclear. V lost 3 bases to trimming and J lost 2 bases, with 18 bases between them. CDR3 length equals 17 residues. CDR3 DNA sequence: TGTGCCAGCAGTTTCGGGCCGGCTTCCATTTACACAGATACGCAGTATTTT. Encoded protein: CASSFGPASIYTDTQYF.

This chain uses TRBV10-2 with TRBJ2-1; D not certain. The germline V gene has CDR1 WSHSY and CDR2 SAAADI. This CDR3 region has 14 residues. V lost 0 bases and J 4 bases, leaving 7 bases between the germline ends. In DNA, the CDR3 is TGCGCCAGCAGTGAGTCGGGATCATACAATGAGCAGTTCTTC. The encoded protein is CASSESGSYNEQFF.

This clonotype was counted ten times or more. J is TRBJ2-3 and V is TRBV20-1; perhaps TRBD2 as D (6 bases). The V end lost 2 bases, the J end lost 0 bases, and 15 bases lay between the germline ends. This CDR3 is 16 amino acids long. Germline assignment: CDR1 DFQATT and CDR2 SNEGSKA (reference sequence). DNA for the CDR3: TGCAGTGCTAGATTCCCCTCGGCGGGAAGCACAGATACGCAGTATTTT. Protein product: CSARFPSAGSTDTQYF.

This chain joins TRBV20-1 and TRBJ2-3, with 7 bases lining up with TRBD1. Germline V gene data show CDR1 as DFQATT and CDR2 as SNEGSKA (reference sequence). Trimming took 7 bases from V and 2 from J; bases not matched to a gene: 12. The CDR3 totals 15 residues. DNA of the CDR3: TGCAGTGAACGGACGGGACAGACATTCACAGATACGCAGTATTTT. Translation: CSERTGQTFTDTQYF.

The J gene is TRBJ2-2, the V gene TRBV4-3; TRBD2 aligns across 10 bases. Trimming at V came to 6 bases and at J to 5 bases, leaving 3 bases not matched to a gene. Germline lookup yields CDR1 LGHNA and CDR2 YSLEER. The CDR3 runs to 14 residues. The CDR3 DNA is TGCGCCAGCAGGGTACTAGCGGGAACCGGGGAGCTGTTTTTT. It yields the protein CASRVLAGTGELFF.

This clonotype was observed at least ten times. The chain joins TRBV15 to TRBJ2-5; TRBD1 matches at 7 bases. Per germline, CDR1 LNHNV and CDR2 YYDKDF (reference sequence). The CDR3 has 13 residues. Unmatched junction bases numbered 3, after V lost 5 bases and J lost 3 bases. CDR3 in DNA: TGTGCCACCAGCCAGGGACAGAAAGAGACCCAGTACTTC. Translating gives CATSQGQKETQYF.

In this sample, this clonotype turned up a few times. V is TRBV5-1 and J is TRBJ2-6; no reliable D call. Germline V gene sequence: CDR1 SGHRS, CDR2 YFSETQ. V was pared by 4 bases and J by 0 bases, with 11 bases between. There are 16 residues in the CDR3. CDR3 loop: CASSPGRNSGANVLTF. CDR3 coding DNA: TGCGCCAGCAGCCCGGGCAGGAACTCTGGGGCCAACGTCCTGACTTTC.

The chain links TRBV19 to TRBJ2-7; perhaps TRBD1 as D (6 bases). This CDR3 has 14 residues. Trimming left V 6 bases short and J 5 bases short, with 17 bases between. CDR1 is LNHDA and CDR2 is SQIVND in the germline V gene (reference sequence). The CDR3 DNA is TGTGCCAGTAGCGATACCGGGACAATCCACGAGCAGTACTTC. This sequence encodes CASSDTGTIHEQYF.

This clonotype was seen repeatedly, ten times or more. The rearrangement links TRBV24-1 to TRBJ2-2; 11 positions match TRBD2. Trimming removed 4 bases from V and 2 bases from J; junction bases left unmatched: 8. The CDR3 spans 18 residues. The germline gives CDR1 KGHDR, CDR2 SFDVKD. The CDR3 is CATSDRQGLAANTGELFF. The CDR3 DNA reads TGTGCCACCAGTGACAGACAGGGACTAGCGGCTAACACCGGGGAGCTGTTTTTT.

The rearrangement links TRBV12-3 or TRBV12-4 to TRBJ2-7; no reliable D call. This CDR3 has 15 residues. With 1 base removed from V and 4 bases from J, the gap between germline ends came to 14 bases. CDR3 nucleotides: TGTGCCAGCAGTTTAGGGTATGGGCCGGGTTACGAGCAGTACTTC. This encodes CASSLGYGPGYEQYF.

Worth noting for this clonotype: Since a much larger clone is just one base distant, this may be a read error. The CDR3 region is CASSRPGGGYDQYF. The DNA for the CDR3 is TGTGCCAGCAGTCGCCCAGGGGGGGGTTACGATCAGTACTTC. This rearrangement joins TRBV6-1 to TRBJ2-7; TRBD1 or TRBD2 may be the D gene (7 bases each). Germline V gene lookup returns CDR1 MNHNS and CDR2 SASEGT. The CDR3 extends over 14 amino acids.

This clonotype came up a few times. The chain uses TRBV18 and TRBJ2-7; TRBD2 might be the D (5 bases). Germline V gene data show CDR1 as KGHSH and CDR2 as LQKENI. Trimming shortened V by 3 bases and J by 3 bases, and 18 bases separated the two germline ends. This CDR3 is built from 16 residues. CDR3 in amino acids: CASSPASDNGIYEQYF. The CDR3 coding sequence is TGTGCCAGCTCACCGGCCTCCGATAACGGGATCTACGAGCAGTACTTC.